Each of the 26 T cell receptor beta chains below was sequenced from the same sample in a study of blood T cell repertoires in COVID-19. This table comes from immunoSEQ multiplex PCR, and its TCRdb copy is limited to in-frame clones, with some not included. The sample includes about 400,000 clones, 70% to 90% of them seen just once. The sequencing sample was made of PBMCs or T cells enriched from blood (not recorded which). Every receptor here comes from a woman between 18 and 30 years old with acute COVID-19.

The chain links TRBV6-1 to TRBJ2-1; D unresolved. This CDR3 is 15 amino acids long. Germline CDR1 MNHNS, CDR2 SASEGT. V lost 3 bases and J 0 bases, leaving 9 bases between the germline ends. Here the CDR3 DNA reads TGTGCCAGCAGTGAGCACAGTAGCTCCTACAATGAGCAGTTCTTC. Its translation is CASSEHSSSYNEQFF.

DNA for the CDR3: TGCAGGGTAGGGACTAGCGGAGGGAACACAGATACGCAGTATTTT. Translation gives CRVGTSGGNTDTQYF. The chain joins TRBV29-1 to TRBJ2-3; 11 bases map to TRBD2. CDR1 is SQVTM and CDR2 is ANQGSEA in the germline V gene. CDR3 length equals 15 residues.

The chain recombines TRBV12-3 or TRBV12-4 with TRBJ2-5; tentatively, D is TRBD1 (6 bases). Trimming removed 6 bases from V and 7 bases from J, with 12 bases in between. CDR3 length: 12 residues. Written as DNA, the CDR3 is TGTGCCAGCAGCAAGGGGGATGGGACCCAGTACTTC. Its protein is CASSKGDGTQYF.

V is TRBV2 and J is TRBJ2-1; 9 positions match TRBD2. This CDR3 is built from 15 residues. Trimming took 7 bases from V and 4 from J; bases not matched to a gene: 8. Germline assignment: CDR1 SNHLY and CDR2 FYNNEI. The CDR3 DNA sequence: TGTGCCAGCAAGTTAGCGGGGGCGCGGTACAATGAGCAGTTCTTC. Translating gives CASKLAGARYNEQFF.

The J gene is TRBJ2-7, the V gene TRBV5-1; the match to TRBD1 covers 11 bases. With 0 bases clipped from V and 5 bases from J, the junction kept 4 bases outside the gene matches. The CDR3 runs 15 residues. Per germline, CDR1 SGHRS and CDR2 YFSETQ. The chain's CDR3 is CASSLVGTGGDEQYF. CDR3 DNA: TGCGCCAGCAGCTTGGTTGGGACAGGGGGTGACGAGCAGTACTTC.

The V call is TRBV5-8, the J call TRBJ1-4; maybe TRBD1 (5 bases). V lost 0 bases, J lost 1 base, and 10 bases lay in between. The CDR3 is 16 amino acids. Germline V lookup: CDR1 SGHTS, CDR2 YDEGEE. CDR3 bases: TGTGCCAGCAGCTTGGGTCGGACACGAACTAATGAAAAACTGTTTTTT. Translating it yields CASSLGRTRTNEKLFF.

The rearrangement joins TRBV27 to TRBJ2-7; TRBD1 matches 9 bases. This CDR3 has 12 residues. Germline loops: CDR1 MNHEY, CDR2 SMNVEV (reference sequence). Trimming took 6 bases from V and 7 from J; bases not matched to a gene: 4. The CDR3 DNA sequence: TGTGCCAGCAGACAGGGGGCGCGGGAGCAGTACTTC. Amino acids: CASRQGAREQYF.

This clone came up once. The chain carries TRBV11-3 and TRBJ2-2, with no clear D. Looked up from germline, CDR1 is SGHNT and CDR2 is YENEEA. The CDR3 has 14 residues. V dropped 3 bases and J dropped 2 bases, with 7 bases sitting between them. CDR3 bases: TGTGCCAGCAGCTTCAAAGCCAACACCGGGGAGCTGTTTTTT. As protein: CASSFKANTGELFF.

This CDR3 reads CSSRQGNTNEQFF. The CDR3 DNA reads TGCAGCTCCCGGCAGGGTAATACGAATGAGCAGTTCTTC. The chain is built from TRBV29-1 and TRBJ2-1; D perhaps matches TRBD1 (5 bases). V lost 8 bases to trimming and J lost 7 bases, with 18 bases between them. Germline V gives CDR1 SQVTM, CDR2 ANQGSEA. The CDR3 totals 13 residues.

CDR3: CASSLGGGLATYNEQFF. The CDR3 coding sequence is TGTGCCAGCAGCTTGGGGGGGGGACTAGCGACCTACAATGAGCAGTTCTTC. The rearrangement joins TRBV5-4 to TRBJ2-1, with 10 bases matching TRBD2. Germline lookup yields CDR1 SGHNT and CDR2 YYREEE (reference sequence). The V gene end was trimmed by 0 bases and the J gene end by 2 bases; junction bases not matched to a gene: 5. This CDR3 comprises 17 residues.

In its sample, this clone was seen once. The genes are TRBV9 and TRBJ1-1, with a tentative D call TRBD1 (5 bases). The CDR3 runs to 13 residues. Trimming pared 0 bases from V and 5 bases from J, leaving 8 bases between. Germline lookup yields CDR1 SGDLS and CDR2 YYNGEE. The CDR3: CASSVGRATEAFF. CDR3 bases: TGTGCCAGCAGCGTAGGCAGGGCTACTGAAGCTTTCTTT.

V and J are TRBV6-5 and TRBJ1-2; TRBD1 matches at 8 bases. Trimming cost V 8 bases and J 4 bases; bases outside gene matches: 6. CDR3 length: 13 amino acids. The V gene's germline CDR1 is MNHEY and CDR2 SVGAGI. The CDR3 sequence is CASSRGLGYGYTF. The DNA for the CDR3 is TGTGCCAGCTCCAGGGGGCTGGGCTATGGCTACACCTTC.

This chain joins TRBV9 and TRBJ2-1, with 7 bases aligning to TRBD2. J gave up 7 bases and V 2 bases, and 9 bases lay outside the gene matches. Germline CDR1 reads SGDLS; CDR2 reads YYNGEE. The length of the CDR3 is 15 residues. The CDR3 region is CASSVNGGNLNEQFF. CDR3 DNA: TGTGCCAGCAGCGTTAACGGGGGGAACCTAAATGAGCAGTTCTTC.

The V gene is TRBV7-2, the J gene TRBJ2-7, with a possible D match to TRBD2 (5 bases). CDR1 and CDR2 from the germline V gene are SGHTA and FQGNSA. The CDR3 has 16 amino acids. The V end was cut by 5 bases, the J end by 1 base, with 18 bases between. The CDR3 DNA is TGTGCCAGCAGCCCCAAGGCGGCGGGCCGGTCCTACGAGCAGTACTTC. Translation: CASSPKAAGRSYEQYF.

This clone was seen only once. V usage is TRBV5-1 and J usage is TRBJ2-6; maybe TRBD1 (6 bases). Deletions cut 8 bases from V and 0 bases from J, with 15 bases between. The germline V gene has CDR1 SGHRS and CDR2 YFSETQ. This CDR3 has 16 amino acids. In DNA form, the CDR3 reads TGCGCCAGTGGACAGAGAGTAAACTCTGGGGCCAACGTCCTGACTTTC. This translates into CASGQRVNSGANVLTF.

This chain uses TRBV28 with TRBJ1-5; 7 nucleotides align to TRBD1. The CDR3 is 14 amino acids. V gave up 6 bases and J gave up 1 base; unmatched junction bases: 3. Germline V gives CDR1 MDHEN, CDR2 SYDVKM. CDR3 DNA sequence: TGTGCCAGCAGCCAGACAGGGAGCAATCAGCCCCAGCATTTT. Protein sequence: CASSQTGSNQPQHF.

CDR3 sequence: CATRRDRGREGELFF. CDR3 sequence (DNA): TGTGCCACCCGTCGGGACAGGGGGCGGGAGGGGGAGCTGTTTTTT. This chain links TRBV27 with TRBJ2-2; the match to TRBD1 covers 12 bases. V lost 10 bases to trimming and J lost 8 bases; unmatched junction nucleotides: 11. Germline V gene lookup returns CDR1 MNHEY and CDR2 SMNVEV (reference sequence). The CDR3 sequence is 15 residues long.

V gene TRBV14 combines with J gene TRBJ2-1; 10 nucleotides match TRBD1. This CDR3 comprises 15 residues. CDR1 and CDR2 (germline): SGHDN, FVKESK. Trimming took 4 bases from V and 8 from J; bases not matched to a gene: 8. The CDR3 loop is CASSPRTGGWHEQFF. In DNA, the CDR3 is TGTGCCAGCAGCCCGAGGACAGGGGGTTGGCATGAGCAGTTCTTC. The full variable domain, rest sourced from reference TRBV14 and TRBJ2-1, is EAGVTQFPSHSVIEKGQTVTLRCDPISGHDNLYWYRRVMGKEIKFLLHFVKESKQDESGMPNNRFLAERTGGTYSTLKVQPAELEDSGVYFCASSPRTGGWHEQFFGPGTRLTVL.

This chain joins TRBV7-8 and TRBJ2-5; 7 nucleotides align to TRBD1. CDR3 length: 13 residues. V lost 4 bases and J lost 1; bases outside the gene matches: 0. CDR1 SGHVS and CDR2 FQNEAQ come from the germline V gene. The CDR3 sequence: CASSWTGQETQYF. CDR3 nucleotide sequence: TGTGCCAGCAGCTGGACAGGCCAAGAGACCCAGTACTTC.

This chain joins TRBV30 and TRBJ1-4; 8 positions match TRBD1. Trimming cost V 5 bases and J 5 bases; bases outside gene matches: 4. The CDR3 runs to 13 residues. Germline lookup yields CDR1 GTSNPN and CDR2 SVGIG (reference sequence). The CDR3 is CAWDRGRNEKLFF. Here the CDR3 DNA reads TGTGCCTGGGACAGGGGACGAAATGAAAAACTGTTTTTT.

The rearrangement links TRBV29-1 to TRBJ2-4, with TRBD1 matching 7 bases. Germline-derived CDR1 and CDR2 are SQVTM and ANQGSEA. The CDR3 spans 17 residues. V gave up 3 bases and J gave up 6 bases; unmatched junction bases: 17. The CDR3, as DNA: TGCAGCGTTGAGTGGCTCGGGACAGCCCGTACCGGAAACATTCAGTACTTC. Its translation: CSVEWLGTARTGNIQYF.

This rearrangement joins TRBV18 to TRBJ1-4, with 9 bases lining up with TRBD1. Trimming removed 3 bases from V and 7 bases from J; junction bases left unmatched: 6. The germline V gene has CDR1 KGHSH and CDR2 LQKENI. The CDR3 spans 15 residues. DNA for the CDR3: TGTGCCAGCTCACCCTCACAGGGGGCGGGTGAAAAACTGTTTTTT. Translated: CASSPSQGAGEKLFF.

The J gene is TRBJ2-7, the V gene TRBV30; 7 nucleotides match TRBD1. The CDR3 spans 13 residues. Germline CDR1 GTSNPN, CDR2 SVGIG (reference sequence). V gave up 4 bases and J gave up 2 bases; unmatched junction bases: 5. CDR3 sequence reads: CAWNDRVAYEQYF. CDR3 bases: TGTGCCTGGAACGACAGGGTGGCCTACGAGCAGTACTTC. Combining the CDR3 with reference TRBV30 and TRBJ2-7 gives the whole variable domain SQTIHQWPATLVQPVGSPLSLECTVEGTSNPNLYWYRQAAGRGLQLLFYSVGIGQISSEVPQNLSASRPQDRQFILSSKKLLLSDSGFYLCAWNDRVAYEQYFGPGTRLTVT.

The chain has TRBV7-9 and TRBJ2-5, with 7 bases fitting TRBD2. Trimming took 2 bases from V and 2 from J; bases not matched to a gene: 2. Germline CDR1 is SEHNR and CDR2 is FQNEAQ (reference sequence). This CDR3 is built from 14 residues. The CDR3 is CASSLFGGQETQYF. CDR3 DNA: TGTGCCAGCAGCTTATTCGGGGGGCAAGAGACCCAGTACTTC.

V is TRBV7-9 and J is TRBJ1-4; D possibly corresponds to TRBD1 (6 bases). From germline, CDR1 is SEHNR and CDR2 FQNEAQ (reference sequence). V dropped 8 bases and J dropped 2 bases, with 12 bases sitting between them. This CDR3 comprises 14 residues. The CDR3 DNA reads as TGTGCCAGCTCTCCTAGGGGGACTAATGAAAAACTGTTTTTT. Translating gives CASSPRGTNEKLFF.

The rearrangement links TRBV7-9 to TRBJ1-1; TRBD1 matches 7 bases. Per germline, CDR1 SEHNR and CDR2 FQNEAQ (reference sequence). J gave up 6 bases and V 5 bases, and 9 bases lay outside the gene matches. CDR3 length: 14 amino acids. This CDR3 reads CASSTLQGKSEAFF. Here the CDR3 DNA reads TGTGCCAGCAGCACACTACAGGGGAAGTCTGAAGCTTTCTTT.